This TCR beta chain is from a study of T cell repertoires in cytomegalovirus infection. Study at large: Indications of both CMV infection and matching HLA type were provided by public TCR beta signatures. Study-level results: HLA-C-restricted TCR beta clonotypes specific for CMV led the ex vivo response.

In TCRdb, the reads were re-called with MiXCR into one record per CDR3 protein. The data show approximately 910,000 distinct CDR3 sequences, about a third seen once. Germline lookup yields CDR1 SGHKS and CDR2 YYEKEE (reference sequence). This CDR3 spans 16 amino acids. V lost 4 bases, J lost 5 bases, and 10 bases stayed unmatched. The sample holds many counts of this clonotype. What it binds is not known. The rearrangement links TRBV5-5 to TRBJ2-2; 8 bases agree with TRBD1. The receptor was derived from a human donor in good health (CMV status not recorded). Some clones in this sample may be carry-over from other donors' samples. Here the sequenced sample was cultured CD8+ T cells from PBMCs, taken from culture after CMV antigen stimulation. CDR3 in DNA: TGTGCCAGCAGCCCCCGGGCAGGGGGCTGGACCGGGGAGCTGTTTTTT. It translates to CASSPRAGGWTGELFF. The whole variable domain, remainder taken from reference TRBV5-5 and TRBJ2-2, is DAGVTQSPTHLIKTRGQQVTLRCSPISGHKSVSWYQQVLGQGPQFIFQYYEKEERGRGNFPDRFSARQFPNYSSELNVNALLLGDSALYLCASSPRAGGWTGELFFGEGSRLTVL.